This T cell receptor beta chain was sequenced during a study of CXCR3-negative and CXCR3-positive naive CD8 T cells. This clonotype ranks as medium-sized in terms of frequency. This CDR3 contains 16 residues. Germline assignment: CDR1 SGHVS and CDR2 FQNEAQ. Researchers prepared the TRB cDNA libraries using 5' RACE with UMI labels. TCRdb reworked the 5' RACE reads into one entry per CDR3 protein, no DNA. This table lists about 5,500 distinct CDR3 sequences. V is TRBV7-8 and J is TRBJ2-3; TCRdb names TRBD2, which stays unverified in the absence of DNA. This TCR derives from a human donor in good health. Some clones in this sample may be carry-over from other donors' samples. The sequencing input was naive CXCR3- CD8+ T cells from blood. Specified subset: CD45RO-CCR7+CD27+CD95- naive CD8+ T cells lacking CXCR3 (TNR3-). CDR3 sequence: CASSPLAGGPTDTQYF. Filled out from reference TRBV7-8 and TRBJ2-3, the complete variable domain reads GAGVSQSPRYKVAKRGQDVALRCDPISGHVSLFWYQQALGQGPEFLTYFQNEAQLDKSGLPSDRFFAERPEGSVSTLKIQRTQQEDSAVYLCASSPLAGGPTDTQYFGPGTRLTVL.